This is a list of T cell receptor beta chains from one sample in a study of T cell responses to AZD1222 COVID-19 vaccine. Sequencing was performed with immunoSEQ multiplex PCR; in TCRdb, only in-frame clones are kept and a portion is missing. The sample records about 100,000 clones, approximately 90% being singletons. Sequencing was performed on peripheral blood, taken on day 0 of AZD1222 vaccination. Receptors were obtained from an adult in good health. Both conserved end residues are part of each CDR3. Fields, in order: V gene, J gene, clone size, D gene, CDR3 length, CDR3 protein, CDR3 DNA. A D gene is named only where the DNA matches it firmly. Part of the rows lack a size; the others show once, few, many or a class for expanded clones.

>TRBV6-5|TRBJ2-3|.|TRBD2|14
CASTRGGLTDTQYF
TGTGCCTCCACCCGGGGGGGGCTTACAGATACGCAGTATTTT
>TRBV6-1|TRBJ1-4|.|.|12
CASSSPNEKLFF
TGTGCCAGCAGTTCCCCCAATGAAAAACTGTTTTTT
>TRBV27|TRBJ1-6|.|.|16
CASSPSQGAPNSPLHF
TGTGCCAGCAGTCCCTCCCAGGGTGCCCCGAATTCACCCCTCCACTTT
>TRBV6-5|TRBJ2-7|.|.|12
CASRWDLYEQYF
TGTGCCAGCAGATGGGACCTTTACGAGCAGTACTTC
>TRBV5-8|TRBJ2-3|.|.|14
CASSLGQVTDTQYF
TGTGCCAGCAGCTTGGGACAGGTCACAGATACGCAGTATTTT
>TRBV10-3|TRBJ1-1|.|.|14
CAISASGDNTEAFF
TGTGCCATCAGTGCGTCAGGGGACAACACTGAAGCTTTCTTT
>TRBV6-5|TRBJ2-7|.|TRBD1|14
CASSFDRAGYEQYF
TGTGCCAGCAGTTTCGACAGGGCAGGGTACGAGCAGTACTTC
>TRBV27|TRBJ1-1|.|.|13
CASSLAGTGEAFF
TGTGCCAGCAGTTTAGCAGGAACCGGTGAAGCTTTCTTT
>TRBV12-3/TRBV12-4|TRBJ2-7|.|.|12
CASSLQGYEQYF
TGTGCCAGCAGTTTACAGGGTTACGAGCAGTACTTC
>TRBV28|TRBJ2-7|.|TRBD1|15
CASSADRVPPYEQYF
TGTGCCAGCAGCGCGGACAGGGTTCCACCCTACGAGCAGTACTTC
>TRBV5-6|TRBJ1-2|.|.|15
CASSLAPDGGGGYTF
TGTGCCAGCAGCTTGGCCCCGGACGGGGGGGGCGGCTACACCTTC
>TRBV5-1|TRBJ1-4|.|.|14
CASTETGLSEKLFF
TGCGCCAGCACAGAAACAGGGTTATCTGAAAAACTGTTTTTT
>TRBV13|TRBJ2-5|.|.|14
CASSTSQSWETQYF
TGTGCCAGCAGCACCAGTCAAAGTTGGGAGACCCAGTACTTC
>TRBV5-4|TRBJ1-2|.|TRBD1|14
CASRTGTGLRGYTF
TGTGCCAGCAGAACCGGGACAGGGCTTAGAGGCTACACCTTC
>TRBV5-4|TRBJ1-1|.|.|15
CASSWGLPMNTEAFF
TGTGCCAGCAGCTGGGGACTTCCCATGAACACTGAAGCTTTCTTT
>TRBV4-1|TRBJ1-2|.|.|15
CASSQVEGSDYGYTF
TGCGCCAGCAGCCAAGTCGAGGGGTCGGACTATGGCTACACCTTC
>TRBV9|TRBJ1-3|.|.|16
CASSVGQAISGNTIYF
TGTGCCAGCAGCGTAGGACAGGCGATCTCTGGAAACACCATATATTTT
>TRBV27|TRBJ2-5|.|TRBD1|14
CASSFHRGSETQYF
TGTGCCAGCAGTTTTCACAGGGGTTCAGAGACCCAGTACTTC
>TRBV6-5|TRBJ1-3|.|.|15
CASTPRLEAGNTIYF
TGTGCCAGCACCCCCAGGTTGGAGGCTGGAAACACCATATATTTT
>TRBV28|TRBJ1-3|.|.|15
CASRYGGGRRNTIYF
TGTGCCAGCCGCTACGGAGGGGGGCGGCGGAACACCATATATTTT
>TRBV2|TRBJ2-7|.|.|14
CASSWGGLGDEQYF
TGTGCCAGCAGTTGGGGGGGCCTAGGTGACGAGCAGTACTTC
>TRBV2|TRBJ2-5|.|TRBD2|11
CALSGGETQYF
TGTGCCCTCAGCGGGGGCGAGACCCAGTACTTC
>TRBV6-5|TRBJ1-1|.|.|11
CASGSYTEAFF
TGTGCCAGCGGGAGTTACACTGAAGCTTTCTTT
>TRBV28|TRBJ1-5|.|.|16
CASSAHRAGSNQPQHF
TGTGCCAGCAGCGCCCACAGGGCAGGGAGCAATCAGCCCCAGCATTTT
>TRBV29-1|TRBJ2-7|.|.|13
CSVLPPGAYEQYF
TGCAGCGTACTGCCACCAGGGGCCTACGAGCAGTACTTC
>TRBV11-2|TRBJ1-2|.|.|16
CASSLDQQGINYGYTF
TGTGCCAGCAGCTTAGATCAACAGGGTATTAACTATGGCTACACCTTC
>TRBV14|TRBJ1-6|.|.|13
CASSQDQDSPLHF
TGTGCCAGCAGCCAAGATCAGGATTCACCCCTCCACTTT
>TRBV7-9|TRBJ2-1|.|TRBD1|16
CASSLLQGPKWNEQFF
TGTGCCAGCAGCCTCCTACAGGGGCCCAAATGGAATGAGCAGTTCTTC
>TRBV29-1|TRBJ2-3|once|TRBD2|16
CSVEKPLAGGPDTQYF
TGCAGCGTTGAAAAACCTCTAGCGGGGGGTCCAGATACGCAGTATTTT
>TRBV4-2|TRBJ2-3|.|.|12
CASRGASGTQYF
TGTGCCAGCAGGGGGGCTTCAGGTACGCAGTATTTT
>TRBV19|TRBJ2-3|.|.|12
CASGSGLHTQYF
TGTGCCAGTGGTAGTGGGTTGCATACGCAGTATTTT